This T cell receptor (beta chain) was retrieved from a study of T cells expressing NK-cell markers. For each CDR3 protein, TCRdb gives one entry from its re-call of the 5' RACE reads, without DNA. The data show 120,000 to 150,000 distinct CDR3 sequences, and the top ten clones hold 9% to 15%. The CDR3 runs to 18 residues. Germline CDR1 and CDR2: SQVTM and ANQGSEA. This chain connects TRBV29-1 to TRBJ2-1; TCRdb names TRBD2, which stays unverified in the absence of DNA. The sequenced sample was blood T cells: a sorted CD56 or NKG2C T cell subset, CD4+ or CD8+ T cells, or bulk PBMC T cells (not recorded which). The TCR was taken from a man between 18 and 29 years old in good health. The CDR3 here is CSVDGRLAGAGGYNEQFF.